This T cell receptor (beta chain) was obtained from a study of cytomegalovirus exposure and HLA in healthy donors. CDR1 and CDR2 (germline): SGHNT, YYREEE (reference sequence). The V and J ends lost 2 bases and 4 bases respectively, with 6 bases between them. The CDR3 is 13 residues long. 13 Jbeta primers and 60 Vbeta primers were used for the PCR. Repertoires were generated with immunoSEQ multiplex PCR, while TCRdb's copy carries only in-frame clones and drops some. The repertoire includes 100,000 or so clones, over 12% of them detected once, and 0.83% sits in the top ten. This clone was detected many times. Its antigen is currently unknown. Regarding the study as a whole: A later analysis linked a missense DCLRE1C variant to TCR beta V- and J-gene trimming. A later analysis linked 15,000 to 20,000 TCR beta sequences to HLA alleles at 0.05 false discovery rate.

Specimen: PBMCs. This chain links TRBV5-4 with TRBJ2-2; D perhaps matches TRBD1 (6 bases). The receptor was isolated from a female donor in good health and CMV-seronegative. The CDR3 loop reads CASSFRGTGELFF. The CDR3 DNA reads TGTGCCAGCAGCTTCAGGGGCACCGGGGAGCTGTTTTTT.